The 27 T cell receptor beta chains presented below share a single source sample, sequenced in a study of chemoradiotherapy in HPV16-positive cancers. The protocol was immunoSEQ multiplex PCR, while the TCRdb copy is restricted to in-frame clones and leaves out a portion. The sample yields roughly 23,000 clones, about nine tenths seen once. Sample: blood, taken from a patient who underwent chemoradiotherapy. These receptors were taken from a human donor with HPV-associated anogenital cancer.

The chain has TRBV5-6 and TRBJ2-7; 7 nucleotides line up with TRBD1. This CDR3 is 14 amino acids long. Per germline, CDR1 SGHDT and CDR2 YYEEEE. V dropped 4 bases and J dropped 2; count of bases not matched to a gene: 6. CDR3 bases: TGTGCCAGCAGCCCGTTAACAGGGGCCTACGAGCAGTACTTC. This codes for CASSPLTGAYEQYF.

This chain links TRBV9 with TRBJ2-1; TRBD2 is a possible D gene (6 bases). V was pared by 4 bases and J by 6 bases, with 17 bases between. This CDR3 region has 15 residues. Germline assignment: CDR1 SGDLS and CDR2 YYNGEE. The CDR3 DNA sequence: TGTGCCAGCAGCTCTTTCGCGGGGCAAGTCAATGAGCAGTTCTTC. This sequence encodes CASSSFAGQVNEQFF.

The chain recombines TRBV11-2 with TRBJ2-5; the D is unclear. The germline V gene encodes CDR1 SGHAT and CDR2 FQNNGV. The CDR3 runs to 14 residues. V dropped 1 base and J dropped 1 base, with 7 bases sitting between them. The CDR3 nucleotides are TGTGCCAGCAGCTTAGTTCCAGTCCAAGAGACCCAGTACTTC. It codes for CASSLVPVQETQYF. The full variable domain, rest sourced from reference TRBV11-2 and TRBJ2-5, is EAGVAQSPRYKIIEKRQSVAFWCNPISGHATLYWYQQILGQGPKLLIQFQNNGVVDDSQLPKDRFSAERLKGVDSTLKIQPAKLEDSAVYLCASSLVPVQETQYFGPGTRLLVL.

V is TRBV5-4 and J is TRBJ2-7; 15 bases align to TRBD2. The CDR3 covers 19 residues. Germline values: CDR1 SGHNT, CDR2 YYREEE (reference sequence). The V gene end was trimmed by 4 bases and the J gene end by 1 base; junction bases not matched to a gene: 12. The CDR3 DNA reads TGTGCCAGCAGCGCCAGTTTGGGACTAGCGGGAGGTCAATCCTACGAGCAGTACTTC. Translated, it gives CASSASLGLAGGQSYEQYF.

The V call is TRBV4-2, the J call TRBJ1-1; D unclear. The CDR3 extends over 14 amino acids. Germline V gene sequence: CDR1 LGHNA, CDR2 YNFKEQ. V dropped 5 bases and J dropped 0 bases, with 10 bases sitting between them. The CDR3 DNA reads as TGTGCCAGCAGCTTACAGCCACTGAACACTGAAGCTTTCTTT. Protein: CASSLQPLNTEAFF.

This chain joins TRBV28 and TRBJ1-5, with 7 nucleotides matching TRBD1. Germline V lookup: CDR1 MDHEN, CDR2 SYDVKM. The J segment lost 2 bases and the V segment lost 6 bases, leaving 13 bases of the junction unmatched. There are 17 residues in the CDR3. CDR3 bases: TGTGCCAGCAGCGGCGAGGACAGGTTAAAGGGCAATCAGCCCCAGCATTTT. Translating gives CASSGEDRLKGNQPQHF. Together with reference TRBV28 and TRBJ1-5, the CDR3 gives the full variable domain: DVKVTQSSRYLVKRTGEKVFLECVQDMDHENMFWYRQDPGLGLRLIYFSYDVKMKEKGDIPEGYSVSREKKERFSLILESASTNQTSMYLCASSGEDRLKGNQPQHFGDGTRLSIL.

This clone was seen a handful of times. The V and J genes are TRBV19 and TRBJ2-7, with 10 bases aligning to TRBD2. V lost 3 bases and J lost 5; bases outside the gene matches: 7. Per the germline V gene, CDR1 is LNHDA and CDR2 is SQIVND (reference sequence). CDR3 length: 15 residues. The CDR3 region has the DNA TGTGCCAGTAGTATTGGACTAGCGGAGCTACACGAGCAGTACTTC. Amino acid sequence: CASSIGLAELHEQYF.

In its sample, this clone was seen once. V and J are TRBV2 and TRBJ2-3; TRBD2 matches 13 bases. Germline V gene data show CDR1 as SNHLY and CDR2 as FYNNEI. This CDR3 has 16 residues. The junction had 4 bases not matched to a gene; V was cut back by 5 bases and J by 2 bases. The CDR3 DNA follows: TGTGCCAGCAGTCGGACTAGCGGGAGAAACACAGATACGCAGTATTTT. Translated: CASSRTSGRNTDTQYF.

The chain uses TRBV19 and TRBJ1-3; a possible D gene is TRBD1 (5 bases). The V gene lost 5 bases and the J gene lost 1 base, with 12 bases spanning the gap. CDR3 size: 15 residues. Germline V gives CDR1 LNHDA, CDR2 SQIVND (reference sequence). CDR3 sequence (DNA): TGTGCCAGTAGTCCCCTAACAGGATCTGGAAACACCATATATTTT. Translation gives CASSPLTGSGNTIYF. Full variable domain (remainder filled in from reference TRBV19 and TRBJ1-3): DGGITQSPKYLFRKEGQNVTLSCEQNLNHDAMYWYRQDPGQGLRLIYYSQIVNDFQKGDIAEGYSVSREKKESFPLTVTSAQKNPTAFYLCASSPLTGSGNTIYFGEGSWLTVV.

V usage is TRBV5-1 and J usage is TRBJ2-6; no definite D call. The CDR3 runs 16 residues. The germline gives CDR1 SGHRS, CDR2 YFSETQ. Trimming shortened V by 2 bases and J by 0 bases, and 9 bases separated the two germline ends. Written as DNA, the CDR3 is TGCGCCAGCAGCTTCCCAGGCAACTCTGGGGCCAACGTCCTGACTTTC. It specifies CASSFPGNSGANVLTF.

This clone was seen a handful of times. The CDR3 spells CASSEHTSGGSDTQYF. The CDR3 DNA is TGTGCCAGCAGCGAACACACTAGCGGGGGTTCCGATACGCAGTATTTT. The chain uses TRBV6-4 and TRBJ2-3; 11 bases match TRBD2. The CDR3 has 16 amino acids. The V gene's germline CDR1 is MRHNA and CDR2 SNTAGT. The V and J ends lost 6 bases and 6 bases, in that order; junction bases with no gene match: 11.

CDR3 amino acids: CASSPRVDTEAFF. Written as DNA, the CDR3 is TGTGCCAGCAGCCCTAGGGTGGACACTGAAGCTTTCTTT. The chain carries TRBV7-2 and TRBJ1-1; D call uncertain. Germline V gene data show CDR1 as SGHTA and CDR2 as FQGNSA. The CDR3 loop spans 13 amino acids. The V gene lost 5 bases and the J gene lost 3 bases, with 10 bases spanning the gap. Looking up the rest from reference TRBV7-2 and TRBJ1-1 gives the full variable domain: GAGVSQSPSNKVTEKGKDVELRCDPISGHTALYWYRQSLGQGLEFLIYFQGNSAPDKSGLPSDRFSAERTGGSVSTLTIQRTQQEDSAVYLCASSPRVDTEAFFGQGTRLTVV.

CDR3 region: CASSPLSGQAQGNTIYF. The CDR3 DNA reads TGTGCCAGCAGCCCCCTCTCTGGGCAAGCGCAAGGAAACACCATATATTTT. The rearrangement links TRBV9 to TRBJ1-3, with no clear D. This CDR3 has 17 amino acids. The V and J ends lost 4 bases and 4 bases respectively, with 21 bases between them. Germline CDR1 and CDR2: SGDLS and YYNGEE.

Within the sample, this clone is medium-sized. The J gene is TRBJ2-7, the V gene TRBV5-8, with D perhaps assigned TRBD1 or TRBD2 (7 bases each). The CDR3 is 14 residues long. Germline loops: CDR1 SGHTS, CDR2 YDEGEE. The V end was cut by 9 bases, the J end by 3 bases, with 19 bases between. In DNA, the CDR3 is TGTGCCAACCAACCAGGGGGGGGTCTCTACGAGCAGTACTTC. As protein: CANQPGGGLYEQYF.

The chain recombines TRBV28 with TRBJ2-5; the D gene is possibly TRBD1 (6 bases). Trimming cost V 7 bases and J 6 bases, with 18 bases left between them. This CDR3 is 14 amino acids long. Germline V CDR1 and CDR2: MDHEN, SYDVKM. CDR3 region: CASITGHTSKTQYF. In nucleotides, the CDR3 is TGTGCCAGCATAACAGGGCATACGTCCAAGACCCAGTACTTC.

V gene TRBV15 combines with J gene TRBJ2-5, with 7 bases aligning to TRBD2. The CDR3 is 17 amino acids. With 1 base clipped from V and 0 bases from J, the junction kept 8 bases outside the gene matches. Germline V gene data show CDR1 as LNHNV and CDR2 as YYDKDF (reference sequence). In DNA, the CDR3 is TGTGCCACCAGCAGAGGGGCTAGCGGCGGCCACCAAGAGACCCAGTACTTC. This encodes CATSRGASGGHQETQYF.

The chain carries TRBV7-3 and TRBJ2-3; the match to TRBD2 covers 7 bases. Looked up from germline, CDR1 is SGHTA and CDR2 is FQGTGA. The CDR3 has 14 residues. The V gene end was trimmed by 6 bases and the J gene end by 3 bases; junction bases not matched to a gene: 6. The DNA for the CDR3 is TGTGCCAGCAGGTTTGGCGGGAGTACAGATACGCAGTATTTT. It encodes CASRFGGSTDTQYF.

The J gene is TRBJ2-5, the V gene TRBV7-2; 8 nucleotides line up with TRBD1. Germline CDR1 reads SGHTA; CDR2 reads FQGNSA. The CDR3 consists of 15 residues. Trimming removed 4 bases from V and 5 bases from J; junction bases left unmatched: 9. CDR3 bases: TGTGCCAGCAGCTCATACCAGGGGGCTTGGGAGACCCAGTACTTC. Residues: CASSSYQGAWETQYF. The whole variable domain, filled in from reference TRBV7-2 and TRBJ2-5, reads GAGVSQSPSNKVTEKGKDVELRCDPISGHTALYWYRQSLGQGLEFLIYFQGNSAPDKSGLPSDRFSAERTGGSVSTLTIQRTQQEDSAVYLCASSSYQGAWETQYFGPGTRLLVL.

The genes are TRBV14 and TRBJ2-2; no clear D. Germline-derived CDR1 and CDR2 are SGHDN and FVKESK. CDR3 length equals 16 residues. Trimming removed 2 bases from V and 0 bases from J, with 10 bases in between. The CDR3 DNA reads as TGTGCCAGCAGCCAAAGGAAATTATCGAACACCGGGGAGCTGTTTTTT. Its translation: CASSQRKLSNTGELFF.

The CDR3 spells CASSPGVTGYTF. The CDR3 bases are TGTGCCAGCAGCCCCGGGGTCACTGGCTACACCTTC. The genes are TRBV28 and TRBJ1-2; D is undetermined. V was cut by 6 bases and J by 7 bases, with 12 bases left in between. CDR1 MDHEN and CDR2 SYDVKM come from the germline V gene. There are 12 residues in the CDR3.

The V gene is TRBV4-1, the J gene TRBJ1-6; D gene uncertain. The V and J ends lost 2 bases and 10 bases respectively, with 9 bases between them. Germline-derived CDR1 and CDR2 are MGHRA and YSYEKL. There are 13 residues in the CDR3. For the CDR3, the DNA is TGCGCCAGCAGCCAAACGAAGGACTCACCCCTCCACTTT. Translated, it gives CASSQTKDSPLHF.

The rearrangement uses TRBV2 and TRBJ1-2; D ambiguous. Trimming shortened V by 8 bases and J by 3 bases, and 7 bases separated the two germline ends. The CDR3 is made up of 11 amino acids. Germline CDR1 and CDR2: SNHLY and FYNNEI. The CDR3 region has the DNA TGTGCCAGCGTCCGGGACTATGGCTACACCTTC. Amino acids: CASVRDYGYTF.

J is TRBJ2-1 and V is TRBV6-6; D uncertain. There are 15 residues in the CDR3. V lost 6 bases, J lost 0 bases, and 12 bases lay in between. In germline, CDR1 is MNHNY, CDR2 SVGAGI (reference sequence). The CDR3 coding sequence is TGTGCCAGCAGGGACCACCAAAGCTCCTACAATGAGCAGTTCTTC. Residues: CASRDHQSSYNEQFF.

The chain carries TRBV20-1 and TRBJ1-1; D is ambiguous. The germline gives CDR1 DFQATT, CDR2 SNEGSKA (reference sequence). The CDR3 covers 11 residues. Trimming cost V 4 bases and J 11 bases, with 14 bases left between them. CDR3 nucleotide sequence: TGCAGTGCTAAGAAAGAGGGTTGGGCTTTCTTT. This sequence encodes CSAKKEGWAFF.

This clone was detected a few times. CDR3 DNA sequence: TGTGCCAGCAGCTTTACCCCCGACAGGGTTTACACTGAAGCTTTCTTT. Its protein product is CASSFTPDRVYTEAFF. This rearrangement joins TRBV5-8 to TRBJ1-1; 7 bases match TRBD1. Germline CDR1 SGHTS, CDR2 YDEGEE. This CDR3 has 16 residues. Trimming at V came to 2 bases and at J to 3 bases, leaving 10 bases not matched to a gene.

This CDR3 reads CAISESTGRSGYGYTF. In DNA, the CDR3 is TGTGCCATCAGTGAGTCGACCGGAAGGTCTGGCTATGGCTACACCTTC. The chain employs TRBV10-3 and TRBJ1-2, with D unresolved. The CDR3 is made up of 16 amino acids. Per germline, CDR1 ENHRY and CDR2 SYGVKD. V lost 0 bases to trimming and J lost 4 bases, with 15 bases between them.

The chain carries TRBV28 and TRBJ2-7; tentatively, D is TRBD1 (6 bases). Trimming pared 8 bases from V and 0 bases from J, leaving 14 bases between. The CDR3 contains 14 residues. Germline CDR1 and CDR2: MDHEN and SYDVKM. The CDR3 bases are TGTGCCAGCGTCAGGGGAATTAGCTCCTACGAGCAGTACTTC. This sequence encodes CASVRGISSYEQYF. The entire variable domain, with the rest obtained from reference TRBV28 and TRBJ2-7, is as follows: DVKVTQSSRYLVKRTGEKVFLECVQDMDHENMFWYRQDPGLGLRLIYFSYDVKMKEKGDIPEGYSVSREKKERFSLILESASTNQTSMYLCASVRGISSYEQYFGPGTRLTVT.